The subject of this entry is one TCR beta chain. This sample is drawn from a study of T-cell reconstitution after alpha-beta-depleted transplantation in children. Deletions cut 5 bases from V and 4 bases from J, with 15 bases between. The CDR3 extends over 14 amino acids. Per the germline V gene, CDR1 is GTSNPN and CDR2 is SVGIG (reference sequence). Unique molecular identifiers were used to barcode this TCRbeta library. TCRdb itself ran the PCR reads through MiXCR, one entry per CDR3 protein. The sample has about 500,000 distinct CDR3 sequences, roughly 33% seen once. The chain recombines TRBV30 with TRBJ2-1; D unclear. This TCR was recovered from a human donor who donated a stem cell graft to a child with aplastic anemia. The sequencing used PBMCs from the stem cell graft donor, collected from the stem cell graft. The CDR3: CAWALSGLYNEQFF. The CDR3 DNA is TGTGCCTGGGCATTGTCGGGCCTTTACAATGAGCAGTTCTTC.